The rows below give T cell receptor beta chains drawn from one sample of a study of identical twins. TCRdb processed the 5' RACE reads anew with MiXCR; each CDR3 protein has one entry. Of under 1 million distinct CDR3 sequences listed, roughly 12% are singletons. These data were also filed under a second study, of yellow fever vaccine responses in identical twins.

Sequencing was done on a sample of PBMCs. Source of these receptors: a woman aged 18 to 35 in good health. Both conserved end residues are part of each CDR3. The D gene is left open where the match is weak. Expanded clones get a size class; other rows say once, few or many, or leave the size out.

j_call,d_call,v_call,clone_size,cdr3_nt,cdr3_aa
TRBJ2-1,NA,TRBV7-9,NA,TGTGCCAGCAGCTTACCGGCCAACAATGAGCAGTTCTTC,CASSLPANNEQFF
TRBJ2-5,TRBD1,TRBV7-8,few,TGTGCCAGCAGCTTATTTGGACAGGGGATAAGGCAAGAGACCCAGTACTTC,CASSLFGQGIRQETQYF
TRBJ2-5,TRBD1,TRBV29-1,few,TGCAGCGTTGGCCCTGGACAGGCTGGCGAGACCCAGTACTTC,CSVGPGQAGETQYF
TRBJ2-2,NA,TRBV2,NA,TGTGCCAGCAGTGAATACCAGACGAACACCGGGGAGCTGTTTTTT,CASSEYQTNTGELFF
TRBJ1-1,NA,TRBV11-2,few,TGTGCCAGCAGCTCGTGGACTGAAGCTTTCTTT,CASSSWTEAFF
TRBJ2-7,TRBD2,TRBV7-2,NA,TGTGCCAGCAGCTTAGTAGCGGGAGAGGGGGAGCAGTACTTC,CASSLVAGEGEQYF
TRBJ2-1,NA,TRBV15,NA,TGTGCCACCAGCAGAGATCGTGGTGGGAGGCCCTCCGTACGGCAGTTCTTC,CATSRDRGGRPSVRQFF
TRBJ2-6,NA,TRBV6-5,few,TGTGCCAGCAGTTGGAGTCTCTCTGGGGCCAACGTCCTGACTTTC,CASSWSLSGANVLTF
TRBJ1-1,NA,TRBV6-5,once,TGTGCCAGCAGTTACCTCAGGACAACCCTGAACACTGAAGCTTTCTTT,CASSYLRTTLNTEAFF
TRBJ2-3,TRBD2,TRBV20-1,NA,TGCAGTGCTACGTGGACTAGCGGGGCTAGCACAGATACGCAGTATTTT,CSATWTSGASTDTQYF
TRBJ2-5,NA,TRBV9,NA,TGTGCCAGCAGCGTATTCGGGAGAGATGAGACCCAGTACTTC,CASSVFGRDETQYF
TRBJ2-1,NA,TRBV6-1,NA,TGTGCCAGCAGACTATTGGGACCAGGGAAGGTTGGGCGATACAATGAGCAGTTCTTC,CASRLLGPGKVGRYNEQFF
TRBJ1-1,NA,TRBV7-9,few,TGTGCCAGCAGCTTAACATCTCTCTCCACTGAAGCTTTCTTT,CASSLTSLSTEAFF
TRBJ1-5,NA,TRBV12-3/TRBV12-4,NA,TGTGCCAGCAGTTCACCACGGGGCGGACTGAATCAGCCCCAGCATTTT,CASSSPRGGLNQPQHF
TRBJ2-7,NA,TRBV28,few,TGTGCCAGCAGCCCTTCAATGAATGCTTGGGGGTACGAGCAGTACTTC,CASSPSMNAWGYEQYF
TRBJ2-7,NA,TRBV7-1,few,TGTGCCAGCAGCTCTACAGGGAGAGGAAGTTGGCAAGGGAGCAGGAGATCCTACGAGCAGTACTTC,CASSSTGRGSWQGSRRSYEQYF
TRBJ2-3,NA,TRBV29-1,few,TGCAGCACAGGGACTTTGGGACTAAGAGAGAGCACAGATACGCAGTATTTT,CSTGTLGLRESTDTQYF
TRBJ1-2,NA,TRBV19,NA,TGTGCCAGTAGTATAATGAACAGGGAATCCCATGGCTACACCTTC,CASSIMNRESHGYTF
TRBJ2-3,TRBD2,TRBV7-3,NA,TGTGCCAGCAGCCCGAGCGGGATCGGTACAGATACGCAGTATTTT,CASSPSGIGTDTQYF
TRBJ2-5,NA,TRBV29-1,few,TGCAGCGTTGAAGGGGCTCAATTGACATACCAAGAGACCCAGTACTTC,CSVEGAQLTYQETQYF
TRBJ2-6,TRBD1,TRBV12-3/TRBV12-4,once,TGTGCCAGCAGCCCTGACAGGGGGCGGGGGGCCAACGTCCTGACTTTC,CASSPDRGRGANVLTF
TRBJ2-7,NA,TRBV12-3/TRBV12-4,NA,TGTGCCAGCAGTTTTTCCACAGGGCCCTACGAGCAGTACTTC,CASSFSTGPYEQYF
TRBJ1-4,TRBD1,TRBV6-2/TRBV6-3,NA,TGTGCCAGCAGTCCTCCCCCGTCCCGGGGACAGGGGGCTTCAACTAATGAAAAACTGTTTTTT,CASSPPPSRGQGASTNEKLFF
TRBJ1-6,NA,TRBV2,many,TGTGCCAGCAGTGAACTGAGCTCCTATAATTCACCCCTCCACTTT,CASSELSSYNSPLHF
TRBJ1-6,NA,TRBV25-1,NA,TGTGCCTGCGGAAACCCAGGGAATTCACCCCTCCACTTT,CACGNPGNSPLHF
TRBJ2-5,NA,TRBV5-1,NA,TGCGCCAGCAGCGGGGGGGCGTCGGTGGAGACCCAGTACTTC,CASSGGASVETQYF